The 20 T cell receptor beta chains below were found in one sample sequenced in a study of blood T cell repertoires in COVID-19. Only in-frame clones appear in the TCRdb table, and some are missing; sequencing was by immunoSEQ multiplex PCR. The sample consists of about 84,000 clones, 70% to 85% of them appearing once. Sequenced: peripheral blood. The receptor source for this set is a man in his fifties or sixties with active or convalescent COVID-19.

The chain is built from TRBV6-5 and TRBJ1-5, with 10 nucleotides matching TRBD1. The CDR3 spans 15 residues. V lost 6 bases to trimming and J lost 5 bases; unmatched junction nucleotides: 7. The germline gives CDR1 MNHEY, CDR2 SVGAGI. The CDR3 sequence: CASRTGQGDYQPQHF. CDR3 nucleotides: TGTGCCAGCAGGACCGGACAGGGGGATTATCAGCCCCAGCATTTT.

V usage is TRBV11-2 and J usage is TRBJ1-5; 7 bases align to TRBD1. Germline V lookup: CDR1 SGHAT, CDR2 FQNNGV. The CDR3 extends over 15 amino acids. Trimming took 5 bases from V and 7 from J; bases not matched to a gene: 11. CDR3 in amino acids: CASSISTGVGQPQHF. In DNA form, the CDR3 reads TGTGCCAGCAGCATCTCTACAGGGGTTGGGCAGCCCCAGCATTTT.

This CDR3 reads CASSFGTGNTGELFF. The CDR3 DNA reads as TGTGCCAGCAGCTTCGGGACAGGGAACACCGGGGAGCTGTTTTTT. This rearrangement joins TRBV7-2 to TRBJ2-2; 8 bases agree with TRBD1. The ends lost 3 bases at V and 1 base at J; junction bases unmatched: 1. From germline, CDR1 is SGHTA and CDR2 FQGNSA. The CDR3 loop spans 15 amino acids.

This clone was recorded once. Here the CDR3 DNA reads TGTGCCAGCACCACAGGGGGTGAACATACGCAGTATTTT. This gives the protein CASTTGGEHTQYF. The J gene is TRBJ2-3, the V gene TRBV6-5, with TRBD1 matching over 8 bases. CDR1 and CDR2 (germline): MNHEY, SVGAGI. The CDR3 runs to 13 residues. J lost 7 bases, V lost 7 bases, and 7 bases had no gene match.

The rearrangement links TRBV5-1 to TRBJ2-3; D gene unclear. Germline V CDR1 and CDR2: SGHRS, YFSETQ. V lost 2 bases and J lost 6, with 10 bases in between. The CDR3 spans 13 residues. CDR3 amino acids: CASSFQAPDTQYF. The CDR3 bases are TGCGCCAGCAGCTTCCAGGCCCCGGATACGCAGTATTTT.

The V and J genes are TRBV5-1 and TRBJ1-3; D is unclear. The CDR3 length is 16 residues. Germline lookup yields CDR1 SGHRS and CDR2 YFSETQ. V lost 1 base and J lost 0, with 11 bases in between. As DNA, the CDR3 is TGCGCCAGCAGCTTGAGCATCTCCAACTCTGGAAACACCATATATTTT. Residues: CASSLSISNSGNTIYF. Based on the CDR3 plus reference TRBV5-1 and TRBJ1-3, the full variable domain is KAGVTQTPRYLIKTRGQQVTLSCSPISGHRSVSWYQQTPGQGLQFLFEYFSETQRNKGNFPGRFSGRQFSNSRSEMNVSTLELGDSALYLCASSLSISNSGNTIYFGEGSWLTVV.

This clone was found a few times. CDR3 nucleotide sequence: TGTGCCAGCAGTCCCGACAGGATAGGTTATGGCTACACCTTC. It translates to CASSPDRIGYGYTF. The chain carries TRBV2 and TRBJ1-2, with a tentative D call TRBD1 (6 bases). Germline CDR1 and CDR2: SNHLY and FYNNEI. This CDR3 contains 14 residues. The V end lost 5 bases, the J end lost 5 bases, and 15 bases lay between the germline ends. Filled out from reference TRBV2 and TRBJ1-2, the complete variable domain reads EPEVTQTPSHQVTQMGQEVILRCVPISNHLYFYWYRQILGQKVEFLVSFYNNEISEKSEIFDDQFSVERPDGSNFTLKIRSTKLEDSAMYFCASSPDRIGYGYTFGSGTRLTVV.

The rearrangement uses TRBV9 and TRBJ1-1; no clear D gene. The V gene lost 4 bases and the J gene lost 7 bases, with 14 bases spanning the gap. Germline V gives CDR1 SGDLS, CDR2 YYNGEE. CDR3 size: 13 residues. This CDR3 is CASSRRLGGEAFF. The CDR3 DNA is TGTGCCAGCAGCAGACGACTGGGAGGTGAAGCTTTCTTT.

This rearrangement joins TRBV7-2 to TRBJ1-6; tentatively, D is TRBD1 (5 bases). The CDR3 length is 14 residues. Between the trimmed V and J ends, which lost 3 bases and 7 bases, there was a span of 10 bases. The germline CDR1 and CDR2 sequences are SGHTA and FQGNSA. In DNA form, the CDR3 reads TGTGCCAGCAGCTTGGTTGCAGGGAATTCACCCCTCCACTTT. It yields the protein CASSLVAGNSPLHF.

The gene calls are TRBV4-1 and TRBJ2-3, with 10 positions matching TRBD2. V gave up 4 bases and J gave up 3 bases; unmatched junction bases: 7. This CDR3 has 16 residues. CDR1 and CDR2 from the germline V gene are MGHRA and YSYEKL. CDR3 protein: CASSPGVAGGTDTQYF. As DNA, the CDR3 is TGCGCCAGCAGCCCCGGGGTAGCGGGGGGAACAGATACGCAGTATTTT.

The rearrangement joins TRBV7-2 to TRBJ1-1; perhaps TRBD1 as D (6 bases). CDR1 and CDR2 (germline): SGHTA, FQGNSA. With 8 bases removed from V and 4 bases from J, the gap between germline ends came to 17 bases. The CDR3 is 14 residues long. In nucleotides, the CDR3 is TGTGCCAGCGAGACAGGTTCTGGGGGCACTGAAGCTTTCTTT. This translates into CASETGSGGTEAFF.

This sequence joins TRBV30 and TRBJ2-4; D perhaps matches TRBD1 (6 bases). The germline V gene encodes CDR1 GTSNPN and CDR2 SVGIG (reference sequence). The V gene lost 2 bases and the J gene lost 8 bases, with 10 bases spanning the gap. The CDR3 has 12 amino acids. CDR3 amino acids: CAWSTGMDIQYF. CDR3 nucleotides: TGTGCCTGGAGTACAGGGATGGACATTCAGTACTTC.

The chain combines TRBV19 with TRBJ2-5, with D perhaps matching TRBD1 (5 bases). The CDR3 sequence is 13 residues long. CDR1 and CDR2 from the germline V gene are LNHDA and SQIVND (reference sequence). Trimming left V 3 bases short and J 4 bases short, with 9 bases between. CDR3 region: CASSIKRGETQYF. The CDR3 DNA sequence: TGTGCCAGTAGTATCAAAAGGGGAGAGACCCAGTACTTC.

The table lists this clone with a few counts. J is TRBJ1-3 and V is TRBV10-3; possibly TRBD1 for D (5 bases). Trimming took 0 bases from V and 0 from J, leaving 9 bases between them. The CDR3 is made up of 16 amino acids. The germline V gene encodes CDR1 ENHRY and CDR2 SYGVKD. CDR3 loop: CAISESRDSSGNTIYF. CDR3 DNA: TGTGCCATCAGTGAGTCGAGAGACAGCTCTGGAAACACCATATATTTT.

This clone was picked up many times. Here the CDR3 reads CASSLGAGVDAFF. In DNA form, the CDR3 reads TGTGCCAGCAGCCTTGGGGCAGGGGTGGATGCTTTCTTT. The chain is built from TRBV11-1 and TRBJ1-1; TRBD1 is a possible D gene (6 bases). Trimming left V 5 bases short and J 11 bases short, with 18 bases between. The germline CDR1 and CDR2 sequences are SGHAT and FQDESV (reference sequence). This CDR3 spans 13 amino acids.

The J gene is TRBJ2-3, the V gene TRBV10-3; 8 bases align to TRBD2. Germline trimming cut 0 bases from V and 1 base from J; bases unmatched to any gene: 12. Per germline, CDR1 ENHRY and CDR2 SYGVKD. The CDR3 is 19 residues long. CDR3 amino acids: CAISESLPVAGRGTDTQYF. CDR3 DNA: TGTGCCATCAGTGAGTCTCTGCCAGTAGCGGGAAGGGGCACAGATACGCAGTATTTT.

The chain uses TRBV7-2 and TRBJ2-7, with D possibly being TRBD1 (5 bases). The CDR3 has 14 amino acids. Looked up from germline, CDR1 is SGHTA and CDR2 is FQGNSA. The ends were cut back, 1 base at V and 4 bases at J, with 11 bases in the middle. CDR3 sequence: CASSLDRSSYEQYF. The CDR3 bases are TGTGCCAGCAGCTTAGACAGGTCTTCGTACGAGCAGTACTTC.

The V and J genes are TRBV29-1 and TRBJ1-2, with a tentative D call TRBD1 (6 bases). The CDR3 is 13 amino acids. The V end lost 3 bases, the J end lost 8 bases, and 16 bases lay between the germline ends. Germline assignment: CDR1 SQVTM and CDR2 ANQGSEA. CDR3 DNA sequence: TGCAGCGTTGATCTGACAGGTCTCGGGGGCTACACCTTC. This gives the protein CSVDLTGLGGYTF.

The rearrangement joins TRBV13 to TRBJ2-7; possibly TRBD1 for D (6 bases). Per the germline V gene, CDR1 is PRHDT and CDR2 is FYEKMQ (reference sequence). Deletions cut 3 bases from V and 2 bases from J, with 11 bases between. The CDR3 has 14 residues. This CDR3 is CASSLTGFPYEQYF. The CDR3 DNA reads TGTGCCAGCAGCTTGACAGGTTTTCCCTACGAGCAGTACTTC.

In its sample, this clone was seen a few times. The CDR3 DNA sequence: TGCGCCAGCAGTCAATCCGGGACAGCATATGACAATGAGCAGTTCTTC. This codes for CASSQSGTAYDNEQFF. The chain employs TRBV23-1 and TRBJ2-1; 7 nucleotides align to TRBD1. Being an ORF, TRBV23-1 has a function that is uncertain. Trimming at V came to 0 bases and at J to 5 bases, leaving 7 bases not matched to a gene. The CDR3 runs 16 residues.